This T cell receptor (beta chain) was identified during a study of memory CD4+ T cells and cytomegalovirus serostatus. The sort gate was single viable CD3+CD4+CD8-CD45RO+ cells for memory CD4+ T cells. The CDR3 loop spans 15 amino acids. Deletions cut 3 bases from V and 10 bases from J, with 16 bases between. The germline V gene encodes CDR1 MDHEN and CDR2 SYDVKM. Assay used: immunoSEQ multiplex PCR; TCRdb lists only in-frame clones, some missing. The sample shows about 56,000 clones, more than 75% of them seen only once. V and J are TRBV28 and TRBJ1-6, with D tentatively TRBD1 (6 bases). The sample taken for sequencing was memory CD4+ T cells from blood. This receptor was obtained from an adult in good health and CMV-seronegative. CDR3 nucleotides: TGTGCCAGCAGTTTCCTGCGCCAGGGGCGATCACCCCTCCACTTT. Translation gives CASSFLRQGRSPLHF.